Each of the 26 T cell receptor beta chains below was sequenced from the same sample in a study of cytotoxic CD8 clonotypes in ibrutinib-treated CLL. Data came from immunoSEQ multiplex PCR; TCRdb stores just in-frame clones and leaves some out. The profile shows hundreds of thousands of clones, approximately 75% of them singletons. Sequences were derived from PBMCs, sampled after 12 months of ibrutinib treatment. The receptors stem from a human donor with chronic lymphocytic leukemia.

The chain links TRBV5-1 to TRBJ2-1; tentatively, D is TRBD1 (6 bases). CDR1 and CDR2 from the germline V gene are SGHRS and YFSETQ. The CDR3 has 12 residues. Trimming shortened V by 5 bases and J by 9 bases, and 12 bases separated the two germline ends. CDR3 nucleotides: TGCGCCAGCAGATTCATCAGGGGTGAGCAGTTCTTC. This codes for CASRFIRGEQFF.

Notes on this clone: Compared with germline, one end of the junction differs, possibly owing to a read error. The CDR3 sequence: CASSLWVAETQYF. CDR3 DNA: TGTGCTAGCAGCTTATGGGTAGCAGAGACCCAGTACTTC. The chain has TRBV7-7 and TRBJ2-5; D is undetermined. The CDR3 length is 13 residues. The germline gives CDR1 SSHAT, CDR2 FNYEAQ (reference sequence).

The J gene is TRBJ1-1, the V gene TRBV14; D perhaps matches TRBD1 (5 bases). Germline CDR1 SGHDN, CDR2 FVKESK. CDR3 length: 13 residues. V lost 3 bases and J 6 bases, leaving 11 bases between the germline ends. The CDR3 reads CASSQEGRAEAFF. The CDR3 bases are TGTGCCAGCAGCCAGGAGGGGCGCGCTGAAGCTTTCTTT.

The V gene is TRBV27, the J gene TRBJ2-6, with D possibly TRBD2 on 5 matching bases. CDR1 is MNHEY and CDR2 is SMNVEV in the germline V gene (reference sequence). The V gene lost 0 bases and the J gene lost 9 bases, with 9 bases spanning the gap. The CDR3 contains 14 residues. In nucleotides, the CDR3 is TGTGCCAGCAGTTTATCGGGAGCCTTCAACGTCCTGACTTTC. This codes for CASSLSGAFNVLTF.

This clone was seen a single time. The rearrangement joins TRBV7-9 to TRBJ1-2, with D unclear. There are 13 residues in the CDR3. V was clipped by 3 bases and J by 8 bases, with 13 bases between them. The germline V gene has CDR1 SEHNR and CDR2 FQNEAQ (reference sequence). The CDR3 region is CASSLASRGGYTF. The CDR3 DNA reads TGTGCCAGCAGCTTGGCCAGCCGGGGAGGCTACACCTTC.

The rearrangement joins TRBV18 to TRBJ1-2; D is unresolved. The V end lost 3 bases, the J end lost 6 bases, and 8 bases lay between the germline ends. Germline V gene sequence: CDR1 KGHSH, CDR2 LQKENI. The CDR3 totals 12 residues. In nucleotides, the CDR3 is TGTGCCAGCTCACCTCTCTACGATGGCTACACCTTC. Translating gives CASSPLYDGYTF.

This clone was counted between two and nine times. CDR3 nucleotides: TGCGCCAGCAGCCTGTCGACAGGGAACTATGGCTACACCTTC. Encoded protein: CASSLSTGNYGYTF. The chain combines TRBV4-1 with TRBJ1-2; the match to TRBD1 covers 7 bases. V lost 4 bases and J lost 2; bases outside the gene matches: 4. The CDR3 has 14 amino acids. Per the germline V gene, CDR1 is MGHRA and CDR2 is YSYEKL.

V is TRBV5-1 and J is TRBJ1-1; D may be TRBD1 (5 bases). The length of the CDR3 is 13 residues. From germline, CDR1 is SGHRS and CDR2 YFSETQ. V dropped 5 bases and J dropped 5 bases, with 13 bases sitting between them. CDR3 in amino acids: CASRAPGGTEAFF. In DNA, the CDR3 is TGCGCCAGCAGGGCCCCGGGGGGAACTGAAGCTTTCTTT.

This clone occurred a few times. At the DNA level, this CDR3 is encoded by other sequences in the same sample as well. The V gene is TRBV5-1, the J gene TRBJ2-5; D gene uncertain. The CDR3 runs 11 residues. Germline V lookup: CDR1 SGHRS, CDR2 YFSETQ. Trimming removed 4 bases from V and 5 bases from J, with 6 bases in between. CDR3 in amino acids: CASSEQETQYF. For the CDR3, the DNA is TGCGCCAGCAGCGAACAGGAGACCCAGTACTTC.

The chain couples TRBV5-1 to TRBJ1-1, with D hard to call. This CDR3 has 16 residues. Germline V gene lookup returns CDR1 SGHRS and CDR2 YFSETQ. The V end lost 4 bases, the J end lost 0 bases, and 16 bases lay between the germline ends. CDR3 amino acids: CASSLVGNALNTEAFF. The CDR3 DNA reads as TGCGCCAGCAGCCTGGTTGGTAATGCTCTGAACACTGAAGCTTTCTTT.

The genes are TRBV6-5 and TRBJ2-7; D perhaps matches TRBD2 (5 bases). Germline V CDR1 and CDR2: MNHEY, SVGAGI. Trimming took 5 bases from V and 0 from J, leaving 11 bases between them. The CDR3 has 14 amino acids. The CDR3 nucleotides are TGTGCCAGCAGTCCCTCCGGGGTCTCCTACGAGCAGTACTTC. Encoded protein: CASSPSGVSYEQYF.

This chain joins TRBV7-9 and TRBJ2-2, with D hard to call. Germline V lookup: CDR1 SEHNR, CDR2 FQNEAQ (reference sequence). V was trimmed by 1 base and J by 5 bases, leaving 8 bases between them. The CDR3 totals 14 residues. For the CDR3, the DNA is TGTGCCAGCAGCTTAGGAGGTCATACCGGGGAGCTGTTTTTT. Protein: CASSLGGHTGELFF.

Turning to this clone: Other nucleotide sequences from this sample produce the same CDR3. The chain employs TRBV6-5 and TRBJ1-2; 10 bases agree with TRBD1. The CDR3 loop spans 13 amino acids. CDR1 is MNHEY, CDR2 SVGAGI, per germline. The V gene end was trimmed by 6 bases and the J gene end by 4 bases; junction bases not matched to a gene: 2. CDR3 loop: CASRRQGAYGYTF. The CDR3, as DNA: TGTGCCAGCAGGCGACAGGGGGCCTATGGCTACACCTTC.

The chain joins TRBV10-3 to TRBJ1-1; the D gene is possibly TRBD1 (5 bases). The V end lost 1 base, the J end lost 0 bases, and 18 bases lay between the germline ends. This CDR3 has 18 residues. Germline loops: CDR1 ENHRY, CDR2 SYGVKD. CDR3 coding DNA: TGTGCCATCAGTGAGTGGGGCCAGGGTCAACTCATGAACACTGAAGCTTTCTTT. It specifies CAISEWGQGQLMNTEAFF.

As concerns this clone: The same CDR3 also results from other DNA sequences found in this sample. CDR3 coding DNA: TGTGCCAGCAGTGGGGGGACCAACTGGGAGTTCTTC. Translating it yields CASSGGTNWEFF. The rearrangement uses TRBV9 and TRBJ2-1; the D gene is possibly TRBD2 (6 bases). The germline V and J ends were trimmed by 5 bases and 14 bases, with 17 bases remaining between them. The CDR3 consists of 12 residues. Germline-derived CDR1 and CDR2 are SGDLS and YYNGEE. Complete variable domain (other parts from reference TRBV9 and TRBJ2-1): DSGVTQTPKHLITATGQRVTLRCSPRSGDLSVYWYQQSLDQGLQFLIQYYNGEERAKGNILERFSAQQFPDLHSELNLSSLELGDSALYFCASSGGTNWEFFGPGTRLTVL.

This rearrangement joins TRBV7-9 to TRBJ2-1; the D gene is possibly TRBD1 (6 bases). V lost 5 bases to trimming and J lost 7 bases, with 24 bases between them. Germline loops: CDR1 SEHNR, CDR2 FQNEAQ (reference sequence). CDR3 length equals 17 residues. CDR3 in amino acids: CASSTEGIDWGQNEQFF. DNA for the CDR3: TGTGCCAGCAGCACAGAGGGTATAGATTGGGGGCAGAATGAGCAGTTCTTC.

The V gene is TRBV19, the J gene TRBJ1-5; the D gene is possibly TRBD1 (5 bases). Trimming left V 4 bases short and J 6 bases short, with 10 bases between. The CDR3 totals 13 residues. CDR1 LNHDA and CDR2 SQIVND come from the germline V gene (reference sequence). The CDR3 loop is CASSRGVIQPQHF. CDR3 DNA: TGTGCCAGTAGTAGGGGGGTAATTCAGCCCCAGCATTTT.

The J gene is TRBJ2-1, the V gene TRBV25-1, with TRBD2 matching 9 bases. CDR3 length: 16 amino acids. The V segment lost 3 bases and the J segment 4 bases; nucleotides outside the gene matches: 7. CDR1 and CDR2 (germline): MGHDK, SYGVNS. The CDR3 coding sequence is TGTGCCAGCAGTGAGCCGACTAGCGGAGATTACAATGAGCAGTTCTTC. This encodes CASSEPTSGDYNEQFF.

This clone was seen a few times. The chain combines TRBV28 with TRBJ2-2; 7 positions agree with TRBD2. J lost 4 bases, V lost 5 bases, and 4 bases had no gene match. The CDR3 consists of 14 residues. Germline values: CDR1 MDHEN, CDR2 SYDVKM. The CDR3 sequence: CASSPGGITGELFF. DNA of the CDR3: TGTGCCAGCAGTCCCGGGGGGATCACCGGGGAGCTGTTTTTT.

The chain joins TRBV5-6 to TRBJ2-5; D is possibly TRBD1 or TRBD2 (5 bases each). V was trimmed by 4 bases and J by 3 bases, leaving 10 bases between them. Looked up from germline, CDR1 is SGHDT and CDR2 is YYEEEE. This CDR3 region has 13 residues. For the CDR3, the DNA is TGTGCCAGCAGCCCAGGGACCGAAGAGACCCAGTACTTC. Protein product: CASSPGTEETQYF. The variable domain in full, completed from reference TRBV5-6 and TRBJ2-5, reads DAGVTQSPTHLIKTRGQQVTLRCSPKSGHDTVSWYQQALGQGPQFIFQYYEEEERQRGNFPDRFSGHQFPNYSSELNVNALLLGDSALYLCASSPGTEETQYFGPGTRLLVL.

The CDR3 is CASSLDRGQGAYEQYF. The CDR3 DNA sequence: TGTGCCAGCAGCTTAGATAGGGGACAGGGGGCCTACGAGCAGTACTTC. The chain employs TRBV11-2 and TRBJ2-7, with 11 bases lining up with TRBD1. Unmatched junction bases numbered 3, after V lost 0 bases and J lost 2 bases. Germline CDR1 and CDR2: SGHAT and FQNNGV. The CDR3 extends over 16 amino acids. Together with reference TRBV11-2 and TRBJ2-7, the CDR3 gives the full variable domain: EAGVAQSPRYKIIEKRQSVAFWCNPISGHATLYWYQQILGQGPKLLIQFQNNGVVDDSQLPKDRFSAERLKGVDSTLKIQPAKLEDSAVYLCASSLDRGQGAYEQYFGPGTRLTVT.

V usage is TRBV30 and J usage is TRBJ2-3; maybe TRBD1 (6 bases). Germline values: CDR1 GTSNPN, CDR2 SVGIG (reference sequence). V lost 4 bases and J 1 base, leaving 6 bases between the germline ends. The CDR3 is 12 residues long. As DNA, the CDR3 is TGTGCCTGGACAGGGGGCACAGATACGCAGTATTTT. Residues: CAWTGGTDTQYF.

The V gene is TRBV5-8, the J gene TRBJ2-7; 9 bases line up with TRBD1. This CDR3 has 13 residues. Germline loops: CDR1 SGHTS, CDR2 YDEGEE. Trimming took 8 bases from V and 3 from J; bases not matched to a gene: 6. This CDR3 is CARRDRVGYEQYF. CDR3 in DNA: TGTGCCAGACGGGACAGGGTTGGCTACGAGCAGTACTTC.

CDR3 in amino acids: CASSLNGYYGYTF. The CDR3 DNA reads TGTGCCAGCAGCTTAAACGGATACTATGGCTACACCTTC. The chain employs TRBV7-8 and TRBJ1-2; unclear D gene. There are 13 residues in the CDR3. In germline, CDR1 is SGHVS, CDR2 FQNEAQ. The V and J ends lost 2 bases and 3 bases respectively, with 7 bases between them.

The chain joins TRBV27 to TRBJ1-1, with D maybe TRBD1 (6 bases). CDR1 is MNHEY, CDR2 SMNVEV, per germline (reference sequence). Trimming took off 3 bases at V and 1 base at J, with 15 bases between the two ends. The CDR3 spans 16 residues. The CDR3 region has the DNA TGTGCCAGCAGTTTTTCCGCCACCAGGGGGAACACTGAAGCTTTCTTT. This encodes CASSFSATRGNTEAFF.

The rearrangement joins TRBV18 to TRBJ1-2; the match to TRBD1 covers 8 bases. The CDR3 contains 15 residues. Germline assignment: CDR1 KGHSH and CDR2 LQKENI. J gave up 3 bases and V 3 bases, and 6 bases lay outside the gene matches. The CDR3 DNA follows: TGTGCCAGCTCACCGGCGGCAGGGGGCGACTATGGCTACACCTTC. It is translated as CASSPAAGGDYGYTF.